These 30 T cell receptor beta chains originate from one sample sequenced in a study of identical twins. MiXCR, applied by TCRdb to the 5' RACE reads, yields one record per CDR3 protein. The sample lists a few hundred thousand distinct CDR3 sequences, less than 9% occurring once. The data were also submitted as part of a second study, on yellow fever vaccine responses in identical twins.

Sequencing was performed on memory (CD45RO+) T cells sorted from blood. The receptors originated from a woman between 18 and 30 years old in good health.

This clonotype turned up a few times. V and J are TRBV7-2 and TRBJ1-5; D is undetermined. V lost 2 bases and J lost 4, with 9 bases in between. CDR3 length: 14 amino acids. Germline V gene data show CDR1 as SGHTA and CDR2 as FQGNSA. CDR3 coding DNA: TGTGCCAGCAGCTTAAACCCGTCAAATCAGCCCCAGCATTTT. The encoded protein is CASSLNPSNQPQHF.

Many counts were recorded for this clonotype. The chain couples TRBV4-1 to TRBJ1-2; 8 bases align to TRBD1. The CDR3 has 16 residues. Trimming removed 0 bases from V and 8 bases from J; junction bases left unmatched: 11. Germline lookup yields CDR1 MGHRA and CDR2 YSYEKL. As DNA, the CDR3 is TGCGCCAGCAGCCAAGATTTCGGCAGGGGGCTTAAAGGCTACACCTTC. It encodes CASSQDFGRGLKGYTF.

This clonotype was seen at least ten times. CDR3 protein: CASSLKEGSNTEAFF. For the CDR3, the DNA is TGCGCCAGCAGCCTAAAGGAGGGATCTAACACTGAAGCTTTCTTT. The chain employs TRBV4-1 and TRBJ1-1; D call uncertain. In germline, CDR1 is MGHRA, CDR2 YSYEKL. The CDR3 loop spans 15 amino acids. The germline V and J ends were trimmed by 4 bases and 2 bases, with 14 bases remaining between them.

This clonotype was detected ten times or more. The chain is built from TRBV10-2 and TRBJ1-2; 9 bases are a match to TRBD1. Germline CDR1 reads WSHSY; CDR2 reads SAAADI. The CDR3 loop spans 14 amino acids. Trimming cost V 3 bases and J 2 bases; bases outside gene matches: 1. The DNA of the CDR3 is TGCGCCAGCAGTGACACAGGGGGCAACTATGGCTACACCTTC. This encodes CASSDTGGNYGYTF.

This clonotype was observed a handful of times. The J gene is TRBJ2-4, the V gene TRBV6-2 or TRBV6-3; 9 bases are a match to TRBD2. CDR3 length equals 16 residues. V dropped 5 bases and J dropped 1; count of bases not matched to a gene: 6. Germline V gene data show CDR1 as MNHEY and CDR2 as SVGEGT. The CDR3 reads CASSLWLAGAKNIQYF. In DNA, the CDR3 is TGTGCCAGCAGTCTCTGGCTAGCGGGGGCCAAAAACATTCAGTACTTC.

In the case of this clonotype: A read error may be the cause here, since a much bigger clone is one base away. This chain uses TRBV5-1 with TRBJ2-3; the D gene is possibly TRBD2 (6 bases). V dropped 5 bases and J dropped 3 bases, with 13 bases sitting between them. Germline CDR1 SGHRS, CDR2 YFSETQ. The CDR3 is 14 amino acids. CDR3 in DNA: TGCGCCAGCAGGGGGCAGGCGGGGACAGATACGCAGTATTTT. Its translation: CASRGQAGTDTQYF.

This clonotype was seen ten or more times. The rearrangement links TRBV4-1 to TRBJ1-6; TRBD1 is a possible D gene (6 bases). CDR3 length equals 14 residues. V lost 5 bases and J 7 bases, leaving 12 bases between the germline ends. Germline loops: CDR1 MGHRA, CDR2 YSYEKL. This CDR3 is CASSGGRRNSPLHF. CDR3 sequence (DNA): TGCGCCAGCAGCGGGGGGCGTCGCAATTCACCCCTCCACTTT.

There are many counts of this clonotype. The rearrangement uses TRBV12-3 or TRBV12-4 and TRBJ2-1, with 9 nucleotides matching TRBD2. The length of the CDR3 is 16 residues. J gave up 6 bases and V 6 bases, and 12 bases lay outside the gene matches. The CDR3 loop reads CASSHRPATSGNEQFF. CDR3 in DNA: TGTGCCAGCAGCCACCGCCCCGCGACTAGCGGCAATGAGCAGTTCTTC.

The chain recombines TRBV6-1 with TRBJ2-7; weak D call: TRBD2 (6 bases). V was pared by 1 base and J by 0 bases, with 13 bases between. Germline V lookup: CDR1 MNHNS, CDR2 SASEGT. The CDR3 sequence is 16 residues long. CDR3 loop: CASSEVPGAGSYEQYF. CDR3 coding DNA: TGTGCCAGCAGTGAAGTTCCGGGAGCGGGCTCCTACGAGCAGTACTTC.

The chain has TRBV7-3 and TRBJ2-1; TRBD1 agrees at 7 bases. Germline trimming cut 4 bases from V and 6 bases from J; bases unmatched to any gene: 3. The germline gives CDR1 SGHTA, CDR2 FQGTGA. The CDR3 spans 13 residues. CDR3 loop: CASSSGQFNEQFF. CDR3 in DNA: TGTGCCAGCAGCTCGGGACAGTTCAATGAGCAGTTCTTC. The complete variable domain, with remaining parts taken from reference TRBV7-3 and TRBJ2-1, reads GAGVSQTPSNKVTEKGKYVELRCDPISGHTALYWYRQSLGQGPEFLIYFQGTGAADDSGLPNDRFFAVRPEGSVSTLKIQRTERGDSAVYLCASSSGQFNEQFFGPGTRLTVL.

With regard to this clonotype: This may be a read error: a much more frequent sequence differs by one nucleotide. This rearrangement joins TRBV12-3 or TRBV12-4 to TRBJ1-5; no clear D. This CDR3 is 13 amino acids long. The CDR3 region has the DNA TGTACCAGCAGTCAAGGTCACAATCAGCCCCAGCATTTT. Translating it yields CTSSQGHNQPQHF.

The chain combines TRBV6-5 with TRBJ2-7; no clear D gene. Trimming cost V 0 bases and J 5 bases, with 14 bases left between them. This CDR3 is 15 amino acids long. In germline, CDR1 is MNHEY, CDR2 SVGAGI. The CDR3: CASSYSPSGPDEQYV. CDR3 bases: TGTGCCAGCAGTTACTCCCCCTCGGGTCCCGACGAGCAGTACGTC.

This clonotype was observed a handful of times. The CDR3 DNA reads as TGTGCCATCAGTGAGCTCGACACCGGGGAGCTGTTTTTT. Protein: CAISELDTGELFF. J is TRBJ2-2 and V is TRBV10-3; D is uncertain. With 2 bases removed from V and 3 bases from J, the gap between germline ends came to 4 bases. The CDR3 is 13 residues long. Germline lookup yields CDR1 ENHRY and CDR2 SYGVKD.

This clonotype has a count of ten or more. The chain uses TRBV7-2 and TRBJ2-5, with 8 nucleotides matching TRBD1. Germline V CDR1 and CDR2: SGHTA, FQGNSA. The trim removed 1 base at V and 4 bases at J, leaving 5 bases unmatched. The CDR3 sequence is 15 residues long. CDR3 sequence (DNA): TGTGCCAGCAGCTTAGGGGACAGGAAAACAGAGACCCAGTACTTC. Its translation: CASSLGDRKTETQYF. The full variable domain, in which reference TRBV7-2 and TRBJ2-5 provide the parts outside the CDR3, is GAGVSQSPSNKVTEKGKDVELRCDPISGHTALYWYRQSLGQGLEFLIYFQGNSAPDKSGLPSDRFSAERTGGSVSTLTIQRTQQEDSAVYLCASSLGDRKTETQYFGPGTRLLVL.

This clonotype was detected ten times or more. The chain couples TRBV24-1 to TRBJ2-3, with D possibly being TRBD2 (6 bases). This CDR3 is 15 amino acids long. CDR1 is KGHDR, CDR2 SFDVKD, per germline. V was pared by 3 bases and J by 5 bases, with 14 bases between. The CDR3 region has the DNA TGTGCCACCAGTGATCCTAGTTGGGGAGGAGATACGCAGTATTTT. Encoded protein: CATSDPSWGGDTQYF.

This clonotype has a count of ten or more. The chain employs TRBV5-1 and TRBJ2-3; no reliable D call. V shed 0 bases and J shed 0 bases, with 8 bases lying between them. Germline CDR1 SGHRS, CDR2 YFSETQ. CDR3 length: 15 amino acids. In DNA form, the CDR3 reads TGCGCCAGCAGCTTGGGCACACCTAGCACAGATACGCAGTATTTT. Amino acid sequence: CASSLGTPSTDTQYF.

This clonotype has a handful of counts. The chain joins TRBV9 to TRBJ2-1; D uncertain. V shed 4 bases and J shed 6 bases, with 14 bases lying between them. In germline, CDR1 is SGDLS, CDR2 YYNGEE. The CDR3 is 14 residues long. The CDR3 coding sequence is TGTGCCAGCAGCCCCCGGTTAACGCTCAATGAGCAGTTCTTC. It translates to CASSPRLTLNEQFF.

The gene calls are TRBV5-6 and TRBJ1-5, with D tentatively TRBD1 (6 bases). Trimming left V 2 bases short and J 3 bases short, with 9 bases between. In germline, CDR1 is SGHDT, CDR2 YYEEEE. The CDR3 contains 14 residues. The CDR3 DNA follows: TGTGCCAGCAGCTTTGGACAGTACAATCAGCCCCAGCATTTT. Its translation is CASSFGQYNQPQHF.

This clonotype was observed at least ten times. The V and J genes are TRBV7-9 and TRBJ2-7, with 7 bases identical to TRBD1. The germline gives CDR1 SEHNR, CDR2 FQNEAQ (reference sequence). V dropped 5 bases and J dropped 6; count of bases not matched to a gene: 10. This CDR3 spans 14 amino acids. The CDR3 nucleotides are TGTGCCAGCAGCCCCAGACTCGACAGGGCCGAGCAGTACTTC. Protein: CASSPRLDRAEQYF.

This clonotype has at least ten counts. V usage is TRBV20-1 and J usage is TRBJ2-7, with TRBD1 matching over 7 bases. The CDR3 spans 11 residues. Germline V gene lookup returns CDR1 DFQATT and CDR2 SNEGSKA (reference sequence). For the CDR3, the DNA is TGCAGCCTCGGGACAGACTACGAGCAGTACTTC. Its translation is CSLGTDYEQYF.

This chain uses TRBV28 with TRBJ2-5, with TRBD2 matching over 13 bases. Germline lookup yields CDR1 MDHEN and CDR2 SYDVKM. With V trimmed by 4 bases and J by 5 bases, 13 bases remained unmatched. This CDR3 spans 18 amino acids. The CDR3 sequence: CASSSPGTSGAFKETQYF. In DNA, the CDR3 is TGTGCCAGCAGTTCCCCCGGGACTAGCGGGGCGTTCAAGGAGACCCAGTACTTC.

This clonotype was counted between two and nine times. The chain combines TRBV10-3 with TRBJ1-6; 9 nucleotides match TRBD1. Trimming cost V 5 bases and J 10 bases; bases outside gene matches: 6. CDR3 length equals 14 residues. Germline lookup yields CDR1 ENHRY and CDR2 SYGVKD. CDR3 sequence reads: CAISPGQGGSPLHF. In DNA form, the CDR3 reads TGTGCCATCAGTCCGGGACAGGGCGGGTCACCCCTCCACTTT.

This clonotype appeared a few times. The chain combines TRBV6-6 with TRBJ2-5, with unresolved D. Between the trimmed V and J ends, which lost 5 bases and 5 bases, there was a span of 6 bases. The CDR3 contains 11 residues. The germline V gene encodes CDR1 MNHNY and CDR2 SVGAGI (reference sequence). The CDR3 sequence is CASSAKETQYF. In DNA, the CDR3 is TGTGCCAGCAGTGCGAAGGAGACCCAGTACTTC.

This clonotype has only a few counts. The CDR3 protein is CASSGREIKGYTF. The DNA for the CDR3 is TGTGCCAGCAGTGGCAGGGAGATTAAGGGCTACACCTTC. The chain employs TRBV28 and TRBJ1-2; possible D gene TRBD1, 5 bases. Trimming removed 5 bases at V and 8 bases at J, with 15 bases between. This CDR3 comprises 13 residues. Germline V gives CDR1 MDHEN, CDR2 SYDVKM.

The table lists this clonotype with a few counts. The J gene is TRBJ2-2, the V gene TRBV6-1; 7 positions agree with TRBD1. V was pared by 3 bases and J by 2 bases, with 3 bases of the junction left unmatched. In germline, CDR1 is MNHNS, CDR2 SASEGT. This CDR3 is built from 15 residues. CDR3 bases: TGTGCCAGCAGTGAGAGGACAGGAAACACCGGGGAGCTGTTTTTT. As protein: CASSERTGNTGELFF.

This clonotype was observed many times. This chain uses TRBV5-1 with TRBJ1-1; 12 bases map to TRBD1. CDR1 and CDR2 from the germline V gene are SGHRS and YFSETQ. There are 15 residues in the CDR3. V was clipped by 3 bases and J by 5 bases; unmatched bases: 5. The chain's CDR3 is CASSWGQGARTEAFF. The CDR3 DNA reads as TGCGCCAGCAGCTGGGGACAGGGGGCAAGAACTGAAGCTTTCTTT. Combining the CDR3 with reference TRBV5-1 and TRBJ1-1 gives the whole variable domain KAGVTQTPRYLIKTRGQQVTLSCSPISGHRSVSWYQQTPGQGLQFLFEYFSETQRNKGNFPGRFSGRQFSNSRSEMNVSTLELGDSALYLCASSWGQGARTEAFFGQGTRLTVV.

This clonotype was counted a few times. The CDR3 loop reads CAGGGAVGNEQFF. As DNA, the CDR3 is TGTGCCGGGGGGGGGGCGGTTGGGAATGAGCAGTTCTTC. The chain links TRBV7-8 to TRBJ2-1, with D perhaps matching TRBD2 (7 bases). Trimming left V 11 bases short and J 7 bases short, with 18 bases between. CDR3 length equals 13 residues. The germline V gene has CDR1 SGHVS and CDR2 FQNEAQ.

The rearrangement uses TRBV7-2 and TRBJ1-6; D is uncertain. V gave up 1 base and J gave up 10 bases, with 11 bases separating them. Germline loops: CDR1 SGHTA, CDR2 FQGNSA. The CDR3 spans 14 residues. CDR3 bases: TGTGCCAGCAGCTTAGTCCCTATAGGGTCACCCCTCCACTTT. It encodes CASSLVPIGSPLHF.

The rearrangement joins TRBV3-1 to TRBJ2-1; D gene ambiguous. Looked up from germline, CDR1 is LGHDT and CDR2 is YNNKEL (reference sequence). The ends were cut back, 1 base at V and 7 bases at J, with 8 bases in the middle. The CDR3 length is 13 residues. In DNA form, the CDR3 reads TGTGCCAGCAGCCAAGCACGGACGAATGAGCAGTTCTTC. The encoded protein is CASSQARTNEQFF.

There are many counts of this clonotype. The V gene is TRBV11-2, the J gene TRBJ2-3, with 9 nucleotides matching TRBD2. V dropped 1 base and J dropped 4; count of bases not matched to a gene: 6. Germline V gives CDR1 SGHAT, CDR2 FQNNGV. CDR3 size: 16 residues. CDR3 protein: CASSLGISGGPDTQYF. For the CDR3, the DNA is TGTGCCAGCAGCTTAGGTATTAGCGGGGGACCAGATACGCAGTATTTT.